These 9 T cell receptor beta chains originate from one sample sequenced in a study of T cell responses to AZD1222 COVID-19 vaccine. Method: immunoSEQ multiplex PCR; TCRdb's copy keeps in-frame clones and lacks some. The sample includes 25,000 to 35,000 clones, around 90% seen only once; the top ten take around 1.4%. The sequences come from peripheral blood, collected on day 0 of AZD1222 vaccination. Receptor source: an adult in good health.

The rearrangement uses TRBV28 and TRBJ2-5; tentative D call: TRBD1 (5 bases). The CDR3 extends over 14 amino acids. Trimming left V 5 bases short and J 5 bases short, with 15 bases between. The germline V gene has CDR1 MDHEN and CDR2 SYDVKM. This chain's CDR3 is CASSRGWQRETQYF. The CDR3 DNA reads as TGTGCCAGCAGTAGGGGATGGCAGAGGGAGACCCAGTACTTC.

The chain couples TRBV6-2 or TRBV6-3 to TRBJ2-7; 9 bases line up with TRBD1. V lost 6 bases, J lost 4 bases, and 16 bases stayed unmatched. Germline loops: CDR1 MNHEY, CDR2 SVGEGT. The CDR3 loop spans 17 amino acids. In nucleotides, the CDR3 is TGTGCCAGCAGCCCTTGGACCCTCCGGGACAGGGAGTACGAGCAGTACTTC. Its protein is CASSPWTLRDREYEQYF.

V is TRBV9 and J is TRBJ1-3; D remains unclear. CDR3 length equals 18 residues. Germline loops: CDR1 SGDLS, CDR2 YYNGEE. V lost 0 bases and J 2 bases, leaving 18 bases between the germline ends. CDR3 sequence (DNA): TGTGCCAGCAGCGTAGAAAGGGAGACGGGCTGGCCTGGAAACACCATATATTTT. The encoded protein is CASSVERETGWPGNTIYF.

To note about this clone: The junction differs from germline at one of its ends, possibly a read error. J is TRBJ1-1 and V is TRBV7-2, with a weak D call TRBD1 (5 bases). This CDR3 region has 14 residues. The germline V gene encodes CDR1 SGHTA and CDR2 FQGNSA. CDR3 coding DNA: TGTGCCAGCAGCTTAGAGCAGACAGCCCTTGAGAGGAGATTT. As protein: CASSLEQTALERRF.

The gene calls are TRBV7-8 and TRBJ1-1, with no clear D. The CDR3 is made up of 13 amino acids. V was clipped by 8 bases and J by 5 bases, with 15 bases between them. Germline CDR1 and CDR2: SGHVS and FQNEAQ. The CDR3 protein is CASAGPMETEAFF. The DNA for the CDR3 is TGTGCCAGCGCCGGCCCAATGGAGACTGAAGCTTTCTTT.

This clone was seen a single time. The chain uses TRBV12-3 or TRBV12-4 and TRBJ1-5; D gene uncertain. The CDR3 is 13 amino acids. V lost 7 bases to trimming and J lost 3 bases, with 10 bases between them. CDR3 residues: CASTTKTNQPQHF. CDR3 sequence (DNA): TGTGCCAGCACGACCAAGACCAATCAGCCCCAGCATTTT.

V is TRBV10-1 and J is TRBJ2-2; 11 bases map to TRBD1. With 10 bases clipped from V and 4 bases from J, the junction kept 11 bases outside the gene matches. Germline V gene data show CDR1 as WNHNN and CDR2 as SYGVQD (reference sequence). The CDR3 runs to 16 residues. The DNA of the CDR3 is TGCGCCATCCCGAGAAAAGGGACAGGGGGCACCGGGGAGCTGTTTTTT. This gives the protein CAIPRKGTGGTGELFF.

V is TRBV15 and J is TRBJ2-1; 7 nucleotides line up with TRBD2. J was trimmed by 0 bases and V by 1 base; bases with no gene match: 12. In germline, CDR1 is LNHNV, CDR2 YYDKDF (reference sequence). The CDR3 extends over 19 amino acids. For the CDR3, the DNA is TGTGCCACCAGCAGAGCGTCTGGCGGGAGCGCTCCCTCCTACAATGAGCAGTTCTTC. Its protein is CATSRASGGSAPSYNEQFF.

The CDR3 DNA is TGTGCCAGCAGCTTATCCAATATGGGCGAGCAGTACTTC. Amino acid sequence: CASSLSNMGEQYF. This sequence joins TRBV7-9 and TRBJ2-7, with unresolved D. The CDR3 is 13 amino acids. Trimming left V 2 bases short and J 6 bases short, with 11 bases between. The germline CDR1 and CDR2 sequences are SEHNR and FQNEAQ (reference sequence).